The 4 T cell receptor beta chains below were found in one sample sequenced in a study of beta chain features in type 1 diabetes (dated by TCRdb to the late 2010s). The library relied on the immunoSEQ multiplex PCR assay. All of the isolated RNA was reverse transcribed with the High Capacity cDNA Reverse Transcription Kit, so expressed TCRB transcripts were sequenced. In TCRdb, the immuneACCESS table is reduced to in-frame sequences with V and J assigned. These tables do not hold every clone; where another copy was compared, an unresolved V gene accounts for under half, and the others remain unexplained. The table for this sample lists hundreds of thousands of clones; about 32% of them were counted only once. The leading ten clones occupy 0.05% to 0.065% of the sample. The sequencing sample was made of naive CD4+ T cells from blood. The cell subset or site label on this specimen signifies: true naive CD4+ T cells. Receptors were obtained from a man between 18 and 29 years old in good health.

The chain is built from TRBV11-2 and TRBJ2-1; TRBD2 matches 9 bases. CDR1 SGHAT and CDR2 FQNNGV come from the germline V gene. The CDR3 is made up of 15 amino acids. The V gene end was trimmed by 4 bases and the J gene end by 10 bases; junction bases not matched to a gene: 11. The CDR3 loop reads CASSYPLIAGEEQFF. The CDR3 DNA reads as TGTGCCAGCAGCTACCCCCTGATAGCGGGAGAGGAGCAGTTCTTC.

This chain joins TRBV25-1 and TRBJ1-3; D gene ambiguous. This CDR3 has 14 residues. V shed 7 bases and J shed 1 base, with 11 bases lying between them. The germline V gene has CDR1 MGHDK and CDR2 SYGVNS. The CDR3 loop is CASTEAASGNTIYF. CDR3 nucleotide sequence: TGTGCCAGCACTGAGGCAGCGTCTGGAAACACCATATATTTT. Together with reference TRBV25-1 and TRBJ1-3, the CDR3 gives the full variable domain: EADIYQTPRYLVIGTGKKITLECSQTMGHDKMYWYQQDPGMELHLIHYSYGVNSTEKGDLSSESTVSRIRTEHFPLTLESARPSHTSQYLCASTEAASGNTIYFGEGSWLTVV.

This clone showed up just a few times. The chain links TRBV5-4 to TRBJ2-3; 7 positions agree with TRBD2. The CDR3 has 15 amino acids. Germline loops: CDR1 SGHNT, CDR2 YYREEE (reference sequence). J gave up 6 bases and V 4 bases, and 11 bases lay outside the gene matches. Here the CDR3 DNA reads TGTGCCAGCAGCCCCGGCCTAGCGGCTGGGGATACGCAGTATTTT. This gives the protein CASSPGLAAGDTQYF.

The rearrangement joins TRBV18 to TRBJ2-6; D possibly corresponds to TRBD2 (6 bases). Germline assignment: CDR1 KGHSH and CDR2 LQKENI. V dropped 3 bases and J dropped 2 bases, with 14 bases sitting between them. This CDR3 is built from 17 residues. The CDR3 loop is CASSPKEGIAGANVLTF. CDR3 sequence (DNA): TGTGCCAGCTCACCTAAGGAGGGAATAGCTGGGGCCAACGTCCTGACTTTC.